One T cell receptor (beta chain) is described in this entry. The sample originates from a study of CD8 T cells in Susac syndrome. Study information: Of the sequenced Susac syndrome patients, about six had active disease and 8 or 9 were in remission.

After extraction with the RNeasy kit, roughly 0.45 to 1 ug of the RNA was reverse transcribed using random hexamers. TCRdb ran MiXCR on the immunoSEQ multiplex PCR reads and lists one entry per CDR3 protein. This sample carries 55,000 to 80,000 distinct CDR3 sequences, 85% to 95% of them seen once, and the ten largest clones take roughly 0.16%. The origin of this receptor is a human donor with Susac syndrome. Sequencing input: CD4+ T cells from PBMCs.

The CDR3 bases are TGTGCCAGCAGTTACTCGATGGGGGGCGAATTTCAAGAGACCCAGTACTTC. Amino acid sequence: CASSYSMGGEFQETQYF. V usage is TRBV6-2 or TRBV6-3 and J usage is TRBJ2-5, with D possibly called TRBD1 or TRBD2 (6 bases each). Trimming stripped 0 bases from V and 2 bases from J, with 16 bases between. The CDR3 sequence is 17 residues long. In germline, CDR1 is MNHEY, CDR2 SVGEGT.